These 27 T cell receptor beta chains share one sample of origin, sequenced in a study of T cell repertoires in cytomegalovirus infection. One entry per CDR3 protein results from TCRdb running MiXCR on the reads. The sample lists around 450,000 distinct CDR3 sequences; roughly 31% were seen once. Sequenced input: PBMCs. The receptor set was obtained from a human donor in good health (CMV status not recorded). Some clones in this sample may be carry-over from other donors' samples.

Only a few counts were recorded for this clonotype. The chain carries TRBV19 and TRBJ2-7, with D perhaps TRBD1 (6 bases). V lost 3 bases and J lost 4, with 16 bases in between. Germline V CDR1 and CDR2: LNHDA, SQIVND (reference sequence). The CDR3 is 15 residues long. Here the CDR3 reads CASSIRQDPSYEQYF. In DNA, the CDR3 is TGTGCCAGTAGTATCCGACAGGATCCTTCTTACGAGCAGTACTTC.

This chain joins TRBV6-2 or TRBV6-3 and TRBJ2-3, with 10 bases aligning to TRBD2. Germline trimming cut 2 bases from V and 6 bases from J; bases unmatched to any gene: 11. CDR1 and CDR2 (germline): MNHEY, SVGEGT. CDR3 size: 17 residues. The CDR3 DNA reads as TGTGCCAGCAGTTACCCCCTAAGCGGGGGGGCCGCGGATACGCAGTATTTT. Translation gives CASSYPLSGGAADTQYF.

This clonotype has a count of ten or more. This sequence joins TRBV6-2 or TRBV6-3 and TRBJ2-3; D is unresolved. Germline loops: CDR1 MNHEY, CDR2 SVGEGT. The V end lost 0 bases, the J end lost 5 bases, and 6 bases lay between the germline ends. The CDR3 length is 13 residues. CDR3 region: CASSYSAKDTQYF. The CDR3 DNA reads as TGTGCCAGCAGTTACTCAGCGAAAGATACGCAGTATTTT.

The chain combines TRBV29-1 with TRBJ2-3, with 7 positions matching TRBD2. This CDR3 spans 14 amino acids. The V gene end was trimmed by 4 bases and the J gene end by 9 bases; junction bases not matched to a gene: 13. The germline V gene encodes CDR1 SQVTM and CDR2 ANQGSEA. The CDR3 nucleotides are TGCAGCGTTGTCGGACTAGTTGTATCAGGGACGCAGTATTTT. Its translation is CSVVGLVVSGTQYF.

The rearrangement links TRBV28 to TRBJ1-1; D not certain. CDR3 length equals 12 residues. Looked up from germline, CDR1 is MDHEN and CDR2 is SYDVKM. Trimming removed 6 bases from V and 13 bases from J, with 18 bases in between. The CDR3 DNA is TGTGCCAGCAGATTAAATTTAGGTGGAGTTTTCTTT. Translating it yields CASRLNLGGVFF.

Many counts were recorded for this clonotype. This sequence joins TRBV7-8 and TRBJ1-5; 10 nucleotides align to TRBD1. The CDR3 has 17 amino acids. After removal of 4 bases from V and 2 bases from J, the junction contained 8 bases not matched to a gene. CDR1 is SGHVS, CDR2 FQNEAQ, per germline. As DNA, the CDR3 is TGTGCCAGCAGCTCGGACCCCGGGACAGGGGGCAATCAGCCCCAGCATTTT. Translating it yields CASSSDPGTGGNQPQHF.

This clonotype has a count of ten or more. The gene calls are TRBV7-8 and TRBJ1-5; D unclear. This CDR3 region has 15 residues. Germline V CDR1 and CDR2: SGHVS, FQNEAQ. V was cut by 5 bases and J by 2 bases, with 13 bases left in between. The CDR3: CASSLEGAGNQPQHF. DNA of the CDR3: TGTGCCAGCAGCCTAGAAGGCGCGGGCAATCAGCCCCAGCATTTT.

CDR3 amino acids: CASSLALADPYNEQFF. CDR3 DNA sequence: TGTGCCAGCAGCTTAGCTCTAGCGGACCCCTACAATGAGCAGTTCTTC. The chain links TRBV7-9 to TRBJ2-1; TRBD2 aligns across 7 bases. Germline loops: CDR1 SEHNR, CDR2 FQNEAQ (reference sequence). The CDR3 runs to 16 residues. Unmatched junction bases numbered 4, after V lost 0 bases and J lost 2 bases.

Of note for this clonotype: The junction and the germline gene differ at one end; a read error may be behind it. The chain is built from TRBV7-2 and TRBJ2-2, with 9 bases that match TRBD2. The CDR3 runs 14 residues. Germline CDR1 is SGHTA and CDR2 is FQGNSA. This chain's CDR3 is CASSLAGNTGELVF. The CDR3 DNA follows: TGTGCCAGCAGCCTAGCGGGGAACACCGGGGAGCTGGTTTTT. Full variable domain (rest looked up from reference TRBV7-2 and TRBJ2-2): GAGVSQSPSNKVTEKGKDVELRCDPISGHTALYWYRQSLGQGLEFLIYFQGNSAPDKSGLPSDRFSAERTGGSVSTLTIQRTQQEDSAVYLCASSLAGNTGELVFGEGSRLTVL.

As to this clonotype: A much larger clonotype is one base distant, so this may be a read error. CDR3 nucleotide sequence: TGTACCAGCAGCTTAGGGACGGCGGGTAATGAAAAACTGTTTTTT. It specifies CTSSLGTAGNEKLFF. V and J are TRBV11-2 and TRBJ1-4; D is perhaps TRBD1 (5 bases). Germline V gene sequence: CDR1 SGHAT, CDR2 FQNNGV. The CDR3 sequence is 15 residues long.

The chain recombines TRBV20-1 with TRBJ2-5, with D perhaps given as TRBD1 or TRBD2 (5 bases each). The CDR3 is made up of 15 amino acids. Germline V gene data show CDR1 as DFQATT and CDR2 as SNEGSKA (reference sequence). V lost 6 bases and J lost 5, with 22 bases in between. Here the CDR3 DNA reads TGCAGTGCCCGAGCCCGGGACGGATTTTCGGAGACCCAGTACTTC. Its translation: CSARARDGFSETQYF.

The rearrangement uses TRBV19 and TRBJ2-1; 10 bases map to TRBD1. J gave up 5 bases and V 4 bases, and 8 bases lay outside the gene matches. CDR1 is LNHDA, CDR2 SQIVND, per germline (reference sequence). The CDR3 contains 16 residues. In DNA, the CDR3 is TGTGCCAGTAGTAGTGAGACAGGGGGCTACAACAATGAGCAGTTCTTC. This codes for CASSSETGGYNNEQFF.

The CDR3 DNA follows: TGTGCCAGCACGGACGGCGCTGAAGCTTTCTTT. Its protein is CASTDGAEAFF. The chain combines TRBV19 with TRBJ1-1; unclear D gene. Germline values: CDR1 LNHDA, CDR2 SQIVND (reference sequence). This CDR3 has 11 amino acids. With 9 bases removed from V and 6 bases from J, the gap between germline ends came to 11 bases.

The table lists this clonotype with a few counts. This chain connects TRBV7-9 to TRBJ2-5, with D perhaps TRBD2 (6 bases). V was clipped by 5 bases and J by 5 bases, with 21 bases between them. Germline CDR1 is SEHNR and CDR2 is FQNEAQ (reference sequence). The CDR3 runs 16 residues. CDR3 protein: CASSPHVAVARETQYF. In DNA, the CDR3 is TGTGCCAGCAGCCCACACGTAGCGGTGGCTAGGGAGACCCAGTACTTC.

This clonotype has only a few counts. This rearrangement joins TRBV19 to TRBJ1-2; maybe TRBD1 (6 bases). V was shortened by 4 bases and J by 8 bases, with 26 bases between the two germline ends. The CDR3 has 17 residues. Germline assignment: CDR1 LNHDA and CDR2 SQIVND (reference sequence). The chain's CDR3 is CASSNRLRDNPQGGYTF. The CDR3 DNA follows: TGTGCCAGTAGTAACCGCCTAAGGGACAACCCTCAGGGGGGCTACACCTTC. Supplemented by reference TRBV19 and TRBJ1-2, the full variable domain reads DGGITQSPKYLFRKEGQNVTLSCEQNLNHDAMYWYRQDPGQGLRLIYYSQIVNDFQKGDIAEGYSVSREKKESFPLTVTSAQKNPTAFYLCASSNRLRDNPQGGYTFGSGTRLTVV.

J is TRBJ1-3 and V is TRBV7-6, with D possibly being TRBD1 (6 bases). Per the germline V gene, CDR1 is SGHVS and CDR2 is FNYEAQ. The CDR3 is made up of 18 amino acids. Trimming cost V 0 bases and J 0 bases, with 15 bases left between them. CDR3 DNA sequence: TGTGCCAGCAGCTTAGCTTTAGACAGGCGGATCTCTGGAAACACCATATATTTT. Encoded protein: CASSLALDRRISGNTIYF.

In this sample, this clonotype turned up many times. The chain is built from TRBV2 and TRBJ2-6; possibly TRBD1 for D (6 bases). Germline lookup yields CDR1 SNHLY and CDR2 FYNNEI. This CDR3 contains 14 residues. Trimming removed 5 bases from V and 2 bases from J, with 7 bases in between. In nucleotides, the CDR3 is TGTGCCAGCAGTAGGGGGACTGGGGCCAACGTCCTGACTTTC. This sequence encodes CASSRGTGANVLTF.

This clonotype was counted only a few times. The chain recombines TRBV7-4 with TRBJ2-5, with D possibly matching TRBD2 (6 bases). The V gene lost 5 bases and the J gene lost 2 bases, with 15 bases spanning the gap. The germline gives CDR1 SGHVT, CDR2 SQSDAQ. The CDR3 consists of 15 residues. This CDR3 reads CASSPPPGLQETQYF. CDR3 nucleotide sequence: TGTGCCAGCAGCCCGCCGCCGGGACTGCAAGAGACCCAGTACTTC.

Only one count was recorded for this clonotype. The chain combines TRBV5-1 with TRBJ2-7, with 7 nucleotides matching TRBD2. Trimming at V came to 1 base and at J to 0 bases, leaving 7 bases not matched to a gene. CDR1 is SGHRS, CDR2 YFSETQ, per germline. The CDR3 sequence is 16 residues long. The CDR3 loop reads CASSLLSSGSSYEQYF. CDR3 nucleotides: TGCGCCAGCAGCTTGTTGAGTAGCGGGTCCTCCTACGAGCAGTACTTC.

This rearrangement joins TRBV5-5 to TRBJ2-2; D is perhaps TRBD2 (5 bases). The CDR3 contains 17 residues. The germline V gene has CDR1 SGHKS and CDR2 YYEKEE (reference sequence). Trimming removed 0 bases at V and 4 bases at J, with 16 bases between. The CDR3 protein is CASSLGAGLGGTGELFF. Here the CDR3 DNA reads TGTGCCAGCAGCTTGGGAGCCGGACTCGGCGGCACCGGGGAGCTGTTTTTT.

This clonotype was observed a few times. This rearrangement joins TRBV6-1 to TRBJ1-5; D gene unclear. Germline assignment: CDR1 MNHNS and CDR2 SASEGT. The CDR3 loop spans 13 amino acids. V was pared by 2 bases and J by 4 bases, with 6 bases between. The CDR3 sequence is CASSELGNQPQHF. As DNA, the CDR3 is TGTGCCAGCAGTGAATTGGGAAATCAGCCCCAGCATTTT.

This clonotype was detected a few times. The chain carries TRBV29-1 and TRBJ1-2, with 8 bases identical to TRBD1. The CDR3 contains 12 residues. Germline CDR1 and CDR2: SQVTM and ANQGSEA. V lost 2 bases to trimming and J lost 7 bases; unmatched junction nucleotides: 3. CDR3 DNA: TGCAGCGTTGAAAGGACAGGGACTGGCTACACCTTC. Its translation is CSVERTGTGYTF.

J is TRBJ2-5 and V is TRBV7-9; maybe TRBD2 (7 bases). Deletions cut 5 bases from V and 2 bases from J, with 15 bases between. The germline CDR1 and CDR2 sequences are SEHNR and FQNEAQ (reference sequence). This CDR3 has 15 residues. CDR3 DNA sequence: TGTGCCAGCAGCGATTTCAGGGGAGGGCAAGAGACCCAGTACTTC. As protein: CASSDFRGGQETQYF.

Only a few counts were recorded for this clonotype. This chain uses TRBV9 with TRBJ1-6; D not resolved. This CDR3 is 15 amino acids long. Germline loops: CDR1 SGDLS, CDR2 YYNGEE. Trimming shortened V by 0 bases and J by 5 bases, and 9 bases separated the two germline ends. The CDR3, as DNA: TGTGCCAGCAGCGTAGGTGGGTTTGATAATTCACCCCTCCACTTT. This codes for CASSVGGFDNSPLHF.

On this clonotype itself: Relative to the germline gene, one junction end is altered; a read error may explain this. The gene calls are TRBV7-2 and TRBJ1-6; 7 positions match TRBD1. This CDR3 spans 15 amino acids. Germline V gene sequence: CDR1 SGHTA, CDR2 FQGNSA. The CDR3 spells CSSTQDRTFNLPLHF. CDR3 bases: TGTTCCAGCACCCAGGACAGGACCTTCAATCTACCCCTACACTTT.

This clonotype was observed many times. The chain is built from TRBV12-3 or TRBV12-4 and TRBJ1-5, with no clear D. The V end lost 2 bases, the J end lost 1 base, and 9 bases lay between the germline ends. The CDR3 spans 15 residues. CDR3 coding DNA: TGTGCCAGCAGTTTATACAGCGTCAGCAATCAGCCCCAGCATTTT. It translates to CASSLYSVSNQPQHF.

This clonotype occurred a few times. The CDR3 coding sequence is TGTGCCAGACACTCCGGGACTCGGGGGCGATGGGCCTGTACCTACAATGAGCAGTTCTTC. It translates to CARHSGTRGRWACTYNEQFF. This sequence joins TRBV19 and TRBJ2-1; either TRBD1 or TRBD2 may fit D (6 bases each). The CDR3 length is 20 residues. The germline V gene has CDR1 LNHDA and CDR2 SQIVND (reference sequence). Trimming took off 9 bases at V and 2 bases at J, with 32 bases between the two ends.